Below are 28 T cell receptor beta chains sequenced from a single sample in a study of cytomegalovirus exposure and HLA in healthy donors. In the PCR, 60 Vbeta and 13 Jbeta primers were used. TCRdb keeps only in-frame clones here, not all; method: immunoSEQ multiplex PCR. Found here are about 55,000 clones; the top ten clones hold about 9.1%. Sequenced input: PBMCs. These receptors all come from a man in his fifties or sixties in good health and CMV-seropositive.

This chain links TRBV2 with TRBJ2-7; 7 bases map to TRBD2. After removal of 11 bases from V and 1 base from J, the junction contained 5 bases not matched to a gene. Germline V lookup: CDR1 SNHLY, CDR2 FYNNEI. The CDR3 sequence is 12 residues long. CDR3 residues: CAVREESYEQYF. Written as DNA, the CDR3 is TGTGCCGTCCGGGAGGAGTCCTACGAGCAGTACTTC.

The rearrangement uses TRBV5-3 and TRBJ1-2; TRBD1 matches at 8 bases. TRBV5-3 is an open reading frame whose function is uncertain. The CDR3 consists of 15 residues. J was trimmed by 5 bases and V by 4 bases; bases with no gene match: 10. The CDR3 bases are TGTGCCAGAAGCGTAAGGACAGGGCCATGGTATGGCTACACCTTC. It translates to CARSVRTGPWYGYTF.

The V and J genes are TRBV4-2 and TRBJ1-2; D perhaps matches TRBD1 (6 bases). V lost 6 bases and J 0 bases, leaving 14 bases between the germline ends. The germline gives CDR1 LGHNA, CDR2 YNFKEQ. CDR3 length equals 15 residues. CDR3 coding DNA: TGTGCCAGCAGAATGGACAGCGCCTCTAACTATGGCTACACCTTC. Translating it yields CASRMDSASNYGYTF.

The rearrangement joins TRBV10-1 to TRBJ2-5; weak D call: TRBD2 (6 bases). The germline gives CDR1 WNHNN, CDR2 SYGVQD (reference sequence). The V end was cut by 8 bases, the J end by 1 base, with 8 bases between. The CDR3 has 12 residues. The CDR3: CASWRAQETQYF. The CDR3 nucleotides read TGCGCCAGCTGGAGGGCCCAAGAGACCCAGTACTTC.

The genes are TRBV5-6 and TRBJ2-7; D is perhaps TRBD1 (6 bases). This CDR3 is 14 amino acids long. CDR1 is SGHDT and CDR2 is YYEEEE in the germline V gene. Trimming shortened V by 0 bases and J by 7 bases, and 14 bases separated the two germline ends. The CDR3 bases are TGTGCCAGCAGCTTGGCCTGGGCCAGGGGTGAGCAGTACTTC. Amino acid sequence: CASSLAWARGEQYF.

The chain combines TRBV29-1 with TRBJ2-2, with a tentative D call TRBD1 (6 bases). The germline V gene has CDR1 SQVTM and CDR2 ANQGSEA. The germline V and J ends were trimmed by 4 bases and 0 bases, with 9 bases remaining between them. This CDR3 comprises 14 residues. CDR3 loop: CSVGQAANTGELFF. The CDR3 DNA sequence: TGCAGCGTTGGACAGGCGGCGAACACCGGGGAGCTGTTTTTT.

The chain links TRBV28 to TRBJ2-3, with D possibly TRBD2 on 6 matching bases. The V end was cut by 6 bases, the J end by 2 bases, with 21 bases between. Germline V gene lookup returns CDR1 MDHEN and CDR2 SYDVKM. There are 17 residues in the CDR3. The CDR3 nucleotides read TGTGCCAGCAGGCTAGGGACTCTTGGTTCGGTCACAGATACGCAGTATTTT. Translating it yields CASRLGTLGSVTDTQYF.

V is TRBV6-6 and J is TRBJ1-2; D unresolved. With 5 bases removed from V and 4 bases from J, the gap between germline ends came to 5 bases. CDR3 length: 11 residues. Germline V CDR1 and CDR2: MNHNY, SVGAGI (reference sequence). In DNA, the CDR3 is TGTGCCAGCAGTCGGTCCTATGGCTACACCTTC. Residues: CASSRSYGYTF.

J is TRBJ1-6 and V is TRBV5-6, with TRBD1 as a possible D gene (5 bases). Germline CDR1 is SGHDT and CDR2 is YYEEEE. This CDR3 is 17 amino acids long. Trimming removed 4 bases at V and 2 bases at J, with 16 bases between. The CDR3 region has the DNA TGTGCCAGCAGCGTGGGGCAGGGTTACACCTATAATTCACCCCTCCACTTT. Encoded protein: CASSVGQGYTYNSPLHF.

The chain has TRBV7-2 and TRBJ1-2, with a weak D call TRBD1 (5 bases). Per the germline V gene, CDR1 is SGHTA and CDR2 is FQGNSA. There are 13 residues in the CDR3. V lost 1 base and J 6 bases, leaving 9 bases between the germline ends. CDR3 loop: CASSLDRYHGYTF. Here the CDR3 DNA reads TGTGCCAGCAGCTTAGACAGGTACCATGGCTACACCTTC.

CDR3 nucleotide sequence: TGCGCCAGCAGCTTAACCGGAGAGACCCAGTACTTC. Amino acids: CASSLTGETQYF. The chain joins TRBV5-1 to TRBJ2-5; no clear D. The germline CDR1 and CDR2 sequences are SGHRS and YFSETQ. The germline V and J ends were trimmed by 2 bases and 4 bases, with 6 bases remaining between them. The CDR3 runs to 12 residues.

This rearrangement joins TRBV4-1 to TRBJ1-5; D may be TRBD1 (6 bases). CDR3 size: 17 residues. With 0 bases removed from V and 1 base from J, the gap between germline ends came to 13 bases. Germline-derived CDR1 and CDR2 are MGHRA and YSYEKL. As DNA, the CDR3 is TGCGCCAGCAGCCAAGAAATACAGGGAAGGAGCAATCAGCCCCAGCATTTT. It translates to CASSQEIQGRSNQPQHF.

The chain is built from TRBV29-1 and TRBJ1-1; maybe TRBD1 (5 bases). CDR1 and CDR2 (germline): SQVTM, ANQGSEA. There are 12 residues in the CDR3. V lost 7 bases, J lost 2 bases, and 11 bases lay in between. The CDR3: CSGGRGNTEAFF. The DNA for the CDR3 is TGCAGCGGTGGAAGGGGAAACACTGAAGCTTTCTTT.

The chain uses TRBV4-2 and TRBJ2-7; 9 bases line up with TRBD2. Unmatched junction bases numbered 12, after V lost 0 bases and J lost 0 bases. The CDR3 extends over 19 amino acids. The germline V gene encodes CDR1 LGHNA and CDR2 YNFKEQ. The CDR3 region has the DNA TGTGCCAGCAGCCAAGATAGGATAGCGGGGGCCTCGAGCTCCTACGAGCAGTACTTC. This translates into CASSQDRIAGASSSYEQYF.

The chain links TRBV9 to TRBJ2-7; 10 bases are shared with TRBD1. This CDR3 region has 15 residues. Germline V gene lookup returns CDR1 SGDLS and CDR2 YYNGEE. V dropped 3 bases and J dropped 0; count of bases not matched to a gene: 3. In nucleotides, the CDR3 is TGTGCCAGCAGCGAACGGGACAGGGGCTCCTACGAGCAGTACTTC. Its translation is CASSERDRGSYEQYF.

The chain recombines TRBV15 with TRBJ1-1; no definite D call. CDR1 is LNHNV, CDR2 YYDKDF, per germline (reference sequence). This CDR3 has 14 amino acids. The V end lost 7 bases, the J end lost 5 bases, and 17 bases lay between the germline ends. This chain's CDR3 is CATNNERRKTEAFF. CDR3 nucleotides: TGTGCCACCAACAACGAACGGAGGAAAACTGAAGCTTTCTTT.

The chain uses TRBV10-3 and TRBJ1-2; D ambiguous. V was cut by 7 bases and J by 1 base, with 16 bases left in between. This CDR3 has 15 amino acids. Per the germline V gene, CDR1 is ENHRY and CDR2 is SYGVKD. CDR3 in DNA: TGTGCCATCAAGTTGAGGGCAGACCTTAACTATGGCTACACCTTC. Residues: CAIKLRADLNYGYTF.

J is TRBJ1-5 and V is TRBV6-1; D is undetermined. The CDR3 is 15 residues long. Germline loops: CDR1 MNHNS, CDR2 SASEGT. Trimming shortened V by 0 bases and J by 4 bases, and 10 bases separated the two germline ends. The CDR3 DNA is TGTGCCAGCAGTGAAGCGGATCTCGGGAATCAGCCCCAGCATTTT. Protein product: CASSEADLGNQPQHF.

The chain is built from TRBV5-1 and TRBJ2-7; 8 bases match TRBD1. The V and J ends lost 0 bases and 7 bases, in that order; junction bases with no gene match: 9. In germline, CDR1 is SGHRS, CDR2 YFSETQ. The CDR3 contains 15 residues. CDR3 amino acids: CASSLENRGMGEQYF. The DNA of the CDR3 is TGCGCCAGCAGCTTGGAGAACAGGGGGATGGGGGAGCAGTACTTC.

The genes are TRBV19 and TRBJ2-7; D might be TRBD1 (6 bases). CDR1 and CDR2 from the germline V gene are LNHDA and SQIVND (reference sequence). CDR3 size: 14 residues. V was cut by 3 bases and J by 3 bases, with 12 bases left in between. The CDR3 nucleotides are TGTGCCAGTAGTATCGACAGGTGGGTCTACGAGCAGTACTTC. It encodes CASSIDRWVYEQYF.

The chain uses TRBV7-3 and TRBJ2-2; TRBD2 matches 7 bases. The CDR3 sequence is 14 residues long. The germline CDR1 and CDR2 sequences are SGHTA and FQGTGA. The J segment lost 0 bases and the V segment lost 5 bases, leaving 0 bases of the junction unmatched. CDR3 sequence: CASSLAANTGELFF. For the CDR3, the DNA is TGTGCCAGCAGCCTAGCGGCGAACACCGGGGAGCTGTTTTTT.

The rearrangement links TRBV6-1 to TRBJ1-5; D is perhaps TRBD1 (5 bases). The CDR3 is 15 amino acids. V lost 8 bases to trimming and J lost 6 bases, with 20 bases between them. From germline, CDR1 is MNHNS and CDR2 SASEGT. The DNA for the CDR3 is TGTGCCAGCCAATCTAGGGTGTCAGGGCGTCAGCCCCAGCATTTT. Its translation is CASQSRVSGRQPQHF.

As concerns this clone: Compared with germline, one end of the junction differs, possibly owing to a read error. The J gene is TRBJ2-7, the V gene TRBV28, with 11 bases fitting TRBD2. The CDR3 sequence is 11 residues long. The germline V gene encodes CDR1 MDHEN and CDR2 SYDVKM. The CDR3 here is CASSPTSGMSF. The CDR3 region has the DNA TGTGCCAGCAGCCCGACTAGCGGGATGAGTTTC.

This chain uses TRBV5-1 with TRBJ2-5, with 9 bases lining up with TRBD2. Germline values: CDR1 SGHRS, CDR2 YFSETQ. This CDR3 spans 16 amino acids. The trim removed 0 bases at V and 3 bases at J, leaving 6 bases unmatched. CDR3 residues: CASSLGDSGGKETQYF. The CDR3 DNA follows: TGCGCCAGCAGCTTGGGTGATAGCGGGGGAAAAGAGACCCAGTACTTC.

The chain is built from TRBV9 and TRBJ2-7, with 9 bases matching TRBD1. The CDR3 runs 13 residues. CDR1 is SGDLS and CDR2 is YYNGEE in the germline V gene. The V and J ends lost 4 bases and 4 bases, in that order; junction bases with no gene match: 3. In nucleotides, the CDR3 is TGTGCCAGCAGCCTGGGACAGGGTTACGAGCAGTACTTC. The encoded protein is CASSLGQGYEQYF.

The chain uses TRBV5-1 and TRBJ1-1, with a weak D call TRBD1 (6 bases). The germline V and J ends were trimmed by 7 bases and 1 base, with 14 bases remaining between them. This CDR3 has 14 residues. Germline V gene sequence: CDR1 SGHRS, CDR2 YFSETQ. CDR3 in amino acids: CASLKGGQNTEAFF. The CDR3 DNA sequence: TGCGCCAGCCTAAAAGGGGGACAGAACACTGAAGCTTTCTTT. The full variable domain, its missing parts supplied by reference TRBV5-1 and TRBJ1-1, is KAGVTQTPRYLIKTRGQQVTLSCSPISGHRSVSWYQQTPGQGLQFLFEYFSETQRNKGNFPGRFSGRQFSNSRSEMNVSTLELGDSALYLCASLKGGQNTEAFFGQGTRLTVV.

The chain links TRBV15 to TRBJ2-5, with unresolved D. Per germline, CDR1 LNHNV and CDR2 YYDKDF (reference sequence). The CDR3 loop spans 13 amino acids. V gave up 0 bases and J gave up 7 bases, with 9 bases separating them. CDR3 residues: CATSRDPPGTQYF. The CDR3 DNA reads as TGTGCCACCAGCAGAGATCCCCCGGGGACCCAGTACTTC. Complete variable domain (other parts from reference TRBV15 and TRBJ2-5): DAMVIQNPRYQVTQFGKPVTLSCSQTLNHNVMYWYQQKSSQAPKLLFHYYDKDFNNEADTPDNFQSRRPNTSFCFLDIRSPGLGDTAMYLCATSRDPPGTQYFGPGTRLLVL.

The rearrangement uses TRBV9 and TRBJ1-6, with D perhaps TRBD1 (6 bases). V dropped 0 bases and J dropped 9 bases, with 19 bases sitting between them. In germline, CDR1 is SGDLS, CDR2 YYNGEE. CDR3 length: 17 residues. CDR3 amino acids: CASSVEGGGHLTSPLHF. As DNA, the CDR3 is TGTGCCAGCAGCGTAGAGGGAGGGGGACACCTCACTTCACCCCTCCACTTT.